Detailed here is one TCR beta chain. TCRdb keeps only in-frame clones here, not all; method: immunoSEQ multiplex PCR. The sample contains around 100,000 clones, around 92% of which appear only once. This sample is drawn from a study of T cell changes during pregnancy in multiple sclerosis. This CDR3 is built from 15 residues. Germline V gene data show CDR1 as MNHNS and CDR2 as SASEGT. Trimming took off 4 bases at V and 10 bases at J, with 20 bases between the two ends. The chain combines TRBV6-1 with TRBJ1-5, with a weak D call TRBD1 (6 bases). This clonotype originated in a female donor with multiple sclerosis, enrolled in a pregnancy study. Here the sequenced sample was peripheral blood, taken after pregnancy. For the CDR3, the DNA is TGTGCCAGCAGTGCAGCAACAGGGACCATCGGTCCCCAGCATTTT. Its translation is CASSAATGTIGPQHF.